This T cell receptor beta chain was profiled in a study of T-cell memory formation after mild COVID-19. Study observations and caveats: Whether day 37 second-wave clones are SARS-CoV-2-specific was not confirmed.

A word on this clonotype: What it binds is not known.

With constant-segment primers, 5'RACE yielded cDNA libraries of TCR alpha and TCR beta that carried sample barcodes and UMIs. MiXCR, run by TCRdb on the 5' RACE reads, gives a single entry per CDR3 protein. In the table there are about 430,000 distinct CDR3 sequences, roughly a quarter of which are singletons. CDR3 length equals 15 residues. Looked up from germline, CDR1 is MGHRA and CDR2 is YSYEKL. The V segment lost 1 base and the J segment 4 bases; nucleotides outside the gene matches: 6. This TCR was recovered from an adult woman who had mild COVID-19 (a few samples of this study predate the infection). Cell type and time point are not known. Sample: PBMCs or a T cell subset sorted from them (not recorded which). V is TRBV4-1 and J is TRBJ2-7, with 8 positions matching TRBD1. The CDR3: CASSQGRTGWYEQYF. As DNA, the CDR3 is TGCGCCAGCAGCCAAGGCCGGACAGGGTGGTACGAGCAGTACTTC.